A selection of T cell receptor beta chains follows, all from one sample in a study of blood T cell repertoires in COVID-19. Libraries were prepared by immunoSEQ multiplex PCR; TCRdb keeps only in-frame clonotypes and omits some of them. The repertoire holds about 180,000 clones, about 85% seen once, with 9.8% in the top ten. Source material: peripheral blood. The receptors shown here come from a woman aged 80 or older with acute or convalescent COVID-19. CDR3s include the opening cysteine and the closing phenylalanine or tryptophan. D genes are given only for firm matches. The listing skips clone size in some rows; elsewhere it reads once, few, many or a size class.

-	TRBV7-9	TRBJ2-6	-	TGTGCCAGCAGCTTATCCACTGGCTCTGGGGCCAACGTCCTGACTTTC	CASSLSTGSGANVLTF
-	TRBV12-5	TRBJ1-1	-	TGTGCCGTGACGGCGGCTATGAACACTGAAGCTTTCTTT	CAVTAAMNTEAFF
-	TRBV7-3	TRBJ2-3	TRBD2	TGTGCCAGCAGCCCCGGACTAGCGAGCACAGATACGCAGTATTTT	CASSPGLASTDTQYF
few	TRBV5-1	TRBJ1-2	TRBD1	TGCGCCAGCAGCCCGGGACAGGTCGCCTACACCTTC	CASSPGQVAYTF
-	TRBV5-5	TRBJ1-1	-	TGTGCCAGCAGCTTGGGCGGGGACACTGAAGCTTTCTTT	CASSLGGDTEAFF
once	TRBV12-5	TRBJ2-6	-	TGTGCTAGTGGTTTGGTACTGCCCTCTGGGGCCAACGTCCTGACTTTC	CASGLVLPSGANVLTF
-	TRBV19	TRBJ1-5	TRBD1	TGTGCCAGTAGTACGACAGGGGACCAGGGTCAGCCCCAGCATTTT	CASSTTGDQGQPQHF
-	TRBV10-2	TRBJ2-7	TRBD1	TGCGCCAGCAGGGGACAGATCTCCTACGAGCAGTACTTC	CASRGQISYEQYF
-	TRBV30	TRBJ1-5	TRBD1	TGTGCCTGGAGTACCCAGGGGGGCCAGCCCCAGCATTTT	CAWSTQGGQPQHF
once	TRBV6-2/TRBV6-3	TRBJ1-1	-	TGTGCCAGCAGCCGGGGGGGGGTCACGAACACTGAAGCTTTCTTT	CASSRGGVTNTEAFF
-	TRBV5-4	TRBJ1-4	-	TGTGCCAGCAGCCAAGGAGGGTTTGCAACTAATGAAAAACTGTTTTTT	CASSQGGFATNEKLFF
once	TRBV6-5	TRBJ2-7	-	TGTGCCAGCAGACCTCAAGCGAGAACCTACGAGCAGTACTTC	CASRPQARTYEQYF
-	TRBV2	TRBJ2-7	-	TGTGCCTTCAAGGTGACAGTCGGAAACTACGAGCAGTACTTC	CAFKVTVGNYEQYF
once	TRBV9	TRBJ1-4	-	TGTGCCAGCAGCGAGGGGCAGGGTGGAAAACTGTTTTTT	CASSEGQGGKLFF
-	TRBV27	TRBJ1-6	TRBD1	TGTGCCAGCAGTTCAACAACAGGGGATTCACCCCTCCACTTT	CASSSTTGDSPLHF
-	TRBV2	TRBJ1-5	-	TGTGCCAGCAGTGAAACTGGACAGCACCAGCCCCAGCATTTT	CASSETGQHQPQHF
once	TRBV3-1/TRBV3-2	TRBJ2-5	-	TGTGCCAGCAGCCTAAGACGCGGGGCGCGTGGAGAGACCCAGTACTTC	CASSLRRGARGETQYF
-	TRBV5-1	TRBJ1-2	TRBD1	TGCGCCAGCAGCTTTTTCCTCAGGGGGCCGATAGATGGCTACACCTTC	CASSFFLRGPIDGYTF
-	TRBV5-6	TRBJ2-7	TRBD1	TGTGCCAGCAGCTACCGGGACAGGAGCCTCCGCTCCTACGAGCAGTACTTC	CASSYRDRSLRSYEQYF
-	TRBV24-1	TRBJ2-1	-	TGTGCCACCAGTGGTGATCAACTAGCCAATGAGCAGTTCTTC	CATSGDQLANEQFF
-	TRBV7-9	TRBJ1-2	TRBD1	TGTGCCAGCAGCTTATCGGGGACAGGGGCCGGCTACACCTTC	CASSLSGTGAGYTF
-	TRBV18	TRBJ2-7	-	TGTGCCAGCTCACCCGGACACGTCTACGAGCAGTACTTC	CASSPGHVYEQYF
-	TRBV23-1	TRBJ2-7	-	TGCGCCAGCAGTCGTCGGGCCGGCGGGCCCTACGAGCAGTACTTC	CASSRRAGGPYEQYF
-	TRBV6-5	TRBJ1-4	-	TGTGCCAGCAGTACTGGACATGATGAAAAACTGTTTTTT	CASSTGHDEKLFF
-	TRBV10-3	TRBJ2-1	TRBD2	TGTGCCCCCCCATGGCGGGAGCTGATCTTATCCGATTTGAAGCAGTTCTTC	CAPPWRELILSDLKQFF
-	TRBV7-2	TRBJ1-1	TRBD1	TGTGCCAGCACCCTAACCTCCCAGACAGGGGGCTCTGAAGCTTTCTTT	CASTLTSQTGGSEAFF
-	TRBV5-4	TRBJ1-1	-	TGTGCCAGCACGGGGGGACGGGGGAACACTGAAGCTTTCTTT	CASTGGRGNTEAFF
few	TRBV3-1/TRBV3-2	TRBJ1-4	-	TGTGCCAGCAGCCAAGATCGGTTCCGGGGTAATGAAAAACTGTTTTTT	CASSQDRFRGNEKLFF
once	TRBV6-5	TRBJ2-4	-	TGTGCCAGCAGTTACACCAGGGAAGTTGGGAACATTCAGTACTTC	CASSYTREVGNIQYF
-	TRBV7-2	TRBJ1-4	TRBD1	TGTGCCAGCAGCTTAGCGGGGGACAGGGGGAAACTGTTTTTT	CASSLAGDRGKLFF
-	TRBV7-9	TRBJ2-7	TRBD2	TGTGCCAGCAGCTTAGCTAGCGGGCAGAGCTCCTACGAGCAGTACTTC	CASSLASGQSSYEQYF
-	TRBV7-2	TRBJ2-3	TRBD2	TGTGCCAGCAGCCGGACTAGCCGGAGGGAAGATACGCAGTATTTT	CASSRTSRREDTQYF
-	TRBV27	TRBJ1-5	-	TGTGCCAGCAGCACAGGGCTTCCTAATCAGCCCCAGCATTTT	CASSTGLPNQPQHF
-	TRBV5-1	TRBJ2-7	-	TGCGCCAGCAGCTTGGTGGGGAGCTCCTACGAGCAGTACTTC	CASSLVGSSYEQYF
few	TRBV30	TRBJ1-6	TRBD1	TGTGCCTGGGACCGGGACAGGACTTTAGTAAGGAGTTCACCCCTCCACTTT	CAWDRDRTLVRSSPLHF
-	TRBV24-1	TRBJ2-1	TRBD2	TGTGCCACCAGTAAGGCGGGAGGAAACTACAATGAGCAGTTCTTC	CATSKAGGNYNEQFF
few	TRBV7-9	TRBJ2-7	-	TGTGCCAGCAGCTTCGGTTACTCGGGGATCGAGCAGTACTTC	CASSFGYSGIEQYF
few	TRBV5-1	TRBJ2-7	TRBD1	TGCGCCAGCAGACAGACAGGGAGCAACTACGAGCAGTACTTC	CASRQTGSNYEQYF
-	TRBV7-3	TRBJ2-3	-	TGTGCCAGCAGCCGTCGGACTGAAGATACGCAGTATTTT	CASSRRTEDTQYF
-	TRBV4-3	TRBJ1-2	-	TGCGCCAGCAGCCAAGAGCGGGGCTTGGATGGCTACACCTTC	CASSQERGLDGYTF
-	TRBV6-5	TRBJ2-1	-	TGTGCCAGCAGTTACTCGACGGGGTTGGGGGCCCGCAAGTTCTTC	CASSYSTGLGARKFF
-	TRBV6-5	TRBJ1-1	-	TGTGCCAGCAGGGCAGGACCAGGGGACACTGAAGCTTTCTTT	CASRAGPGDTEAFF
-	TRBV9	TRBJ2-5	-	TGTGCCAGCAGCGCGCACCGGACAGAAGAGACCCAGTACTTC	CASSAHRTEETQYF
-	TRBV2	TRBJ1-4	-	TGTGCCAGCAGTAAGAGGGAAGTGAGTGAAAAACTGTTTTTT	CASSKREVSEKLFF
-	TRBV14	TRBJ2-1	-	TGTGCCAGCAGCCAAGCTAGTTCCTACAATGAGCAGTTCTTC	CASSQASSYNEQFF
-	TRBV19	TRBJ2-7	-	TGTGCCAGTAGTATGAGGCAGGGCTACGAGCAGTACTTC	CASSMRQGYEQYF
-	TRBV19	TRBJ1-5	-	TGTGCCAGTAGTGTCGTTAGCAATCAGCCCCAGCATTTT	CASSVVSNQPQHF
many	TRBV12-3/TRBV12-4	TRBJ1-2	-	TGTGCCAGCAGCCGGGGGAGGGGCGGCTACACCTTC	CASSRGRGGYTF
-	TRBV5-5	TRBJ2-3	-	TGTGCCAGCAGCTTGAATTCGGGGACTAGCACAGATACGCAGTATTTT	CASSLNSGTSTDTQYF
-	TRBV3-1/TRBV3-2	TRBJ1-1	-	TGTGCCAGCAGCCACAGGGGTGGGACTGAAGCTTTCTTT	CASSHRGGTEAFF
-	TRBV21-1	TRBJ2-5	-	TGTGCCAGCCCCATCCCGGGGAATACCGGGACAGGGGGTGCGGAGACCCAGTACTTC	CASPIPGNTGTGGAETQYF